The rows below give T cell receptor beta chains drawn from one sample of a study of blood T cell repertoires in COVID-19. Assay: immunoSEQ multiplex PCR; the TCRdb copy retains only in-frame clones and omits some. The sample lists 160,000 or so clones, 65% to 85% seen once, with around 10% in the top ten. The sequenced material came from peripheral blood. The receptors originated from a man in his sixties with active or convalescent COVID-19. The CDR3 runs from the conserved cysteine through the conserved F or W. Each record gives: clone size, D gene, J gene, V gene, CDR3 protein, CDR3 DNA. D genes are given only for firm matches. Clone size is given for some rows only: seen once, a few or many times, or a class if the clone is expanded.

NA | TRBD1 | TRBJ1-1 | TRBV7-2 | CASSLMVRGRTEAFF | TGTGCCAGCAGCTTAATGGTCAGGGGGCGGACTGAAGCTTTCTTT
NA | NA | TRBJ2-5 | TRBV5-6 | CASSLSQASGTQYF | TGTGCCAGCAGCTTGTCCCAGGCGAGCGGGACCCAGTACTTC
NA | TRBD1 | TRBJ1-5 | TRBV19 | CASREGQGQPQHF | TGTGCCAGTAGGGAGGGACAGGGGCAGCCCCAGCATTTT
NA | NA | TRBJ1-5 | TRBV2 | CASSERWASYSNQPQHF | TGTGCCAGCAGTGAAAGGTGGGCAAGCTATAGCAATCAGCCCCAGCATTTT
NA | NA | TRBJ2-7 | TRBV12-3/TRBV12-4 | CASSFAGEQYF | TGTGCCAGCAGTTTTGCAGGCGAGCAGTACTTC
few | NA | TRBJ1-2 | TRBV6-5 | CASRSPVNYGYTF | TGTGCCAGCCGCTCACCGGTTAACTATGGCTACACCTTC
once | TRBD1 | TRBJ2-1 | TRBV25-1 | CASSLGTGGFTEQFF | TGTGCCAGCAGTCTCGGGACAGGGGGATTTACTGAGCAGTTCTTC
NA | NA | TRBJ2-2 | TRBV7-2 | CASSPKGAGELFF | TGTGCCAGCAGCCCCAAGGGGGCCGGGGAGCTGTTTTTT
once | TRBD2 | TRBJ2-7 | TRBV3-1/TRBV3-2 | CASSQELPYGSGGAAYEQYF | TGTGCCAGCAGCCAAGAGTTACCTTATGGCAGCGGGGGGGCCGCCTACGAGCAGTACTTC
NA | NA | TRBJ1-1 | TRBV5-4 | CASSWGGMNTEAFF | TGTGCCAGCAGCTGGGGGGGGATGAACACTGAAGCTTTCTTT
NA | TRBD1 | TRBJ2-7 | TRBV3-1/TRBV3-2 | CASSRQGSYEQYF | TGTGCCAGCAGCCGACAGGGTTCCTACGAGCAGTACTTC
NA | NA | TRBJ2-5 | TRBV2 | CASSTEARMSQYF | TGTGCCAGCAGTACGGAGGCCAGGATGTCCCAGTACTTC
NA | NA | TRBJ2-1 | TRBV7-2 | CASSSRQGPSYNEQFF | TGTGCCAGCAGCTCCCGCCAGGGGCCCAGTTACAATGAGCAGTTCTTC
NA | NA | TRBJ2-1 | TRBV28 | CASSQPPGNEQFF | TGTGCCAGCAGCCAACCCCCGGGGAATGAGCAGTTCTTC
NA | TRBD2 | TRBJ2-5 | TRBV28 | CASSMGGSRETQYF | TGTGCCAGCAGTATGGGGGGGAGTCGAGAGACCCAGTACTTC